This T cell receptor (beta chain) was found in a study of T cells expressing NK-cell markers. Study overall: The authors derived TCR beta repertoires from sorted CD3+CD56+NKG2C+, CD3+CD56+NKG2C- and CD3+CD56-NKG2C+ T cells.

As for this clonotype: The antigen remains unidentified.

Study-wide points: Top CD8+ clonotypes included the dominant CD3+CD56+NKG2C+ clonotypes in 5 or 6 donors.

A 5'RACE template switching approach incorporating UMIs was used to make TCR beta cDNA. TCRdb re-called the 5' RACE reads; one entry per CDR3 protein, DNA not given. This table lists over 150,000 distinct CDR3 sequences. Germline values: CDR1 SGHKS, CDR2 YYEKEE (reference sequence). The CDR3 sequence is 13 residues long. The chain couples TRBV5-5 to TRBJ1-1; without DNA, the TCRdb call of TRBD1 cannot be checked. Specimen: blood T cells: a sorted CD56 or NKG2C T cell subset, CD4+ or CD8+ T cells, or bulk PBMC T cells (not recorded which). This clonotype originated in a woman aged 45-59 years in good health. CDR3 sequence reads: CASKPGGGTEAFF.